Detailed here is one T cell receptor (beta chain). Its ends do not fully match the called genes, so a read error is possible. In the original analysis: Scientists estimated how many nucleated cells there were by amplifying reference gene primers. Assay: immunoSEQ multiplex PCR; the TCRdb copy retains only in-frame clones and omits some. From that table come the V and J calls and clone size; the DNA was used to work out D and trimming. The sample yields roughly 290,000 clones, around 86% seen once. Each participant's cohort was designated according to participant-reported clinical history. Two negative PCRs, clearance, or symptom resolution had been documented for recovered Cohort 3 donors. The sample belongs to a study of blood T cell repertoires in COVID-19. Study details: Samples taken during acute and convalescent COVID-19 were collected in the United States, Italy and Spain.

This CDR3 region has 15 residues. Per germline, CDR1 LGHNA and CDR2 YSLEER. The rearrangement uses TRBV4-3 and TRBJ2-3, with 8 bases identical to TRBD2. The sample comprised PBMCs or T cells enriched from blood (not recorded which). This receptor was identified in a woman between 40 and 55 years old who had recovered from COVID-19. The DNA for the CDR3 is TGCCCCAGCCGCCCCCGGGGGGGGCTCGCAGATACGCAGTATTTT. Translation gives CPSRPRGGLADTQYF.